The clone carrying this T cell receptor (beta chain) was detected ten times or more. Germline values: CDR1 MDHEN, CDR2 SYDVKM. The CDR3 totals 14 residues. The ends were cut back, 3 bases at V and 4 bases at J, with 13 bases in the middle. This record comes from a study of T cells in Graves' hyperthyroidism and ophthalmopathy. Stability of Graves' hyperthyroidism was defined as absent ophthalmopathy progression within 18 months. Participants, patients aged 18 to 65, had newly diagnosed hyperthyroidism with a duration under 2 months. The CDR3 regions of TCR beta were amplified from RNA transcripts. Initially, a first-round RT-PCR of the TCR CDR3 employed the HTBI primer set. Each CDR3 protein gets one entry after TCRdb re-called the multiplex PCR reads with MiXCR. The table lists around 400,000 distinct CDR3 sequences, about 12% of them singletons.

This TCR derives from a woman between 18 and 29 years old with Graves' hyperthyroidism. This chain joins TRBV28 and TRBJ2-7; possibly TRBD1 for D (5 bases). Sample: blood. CDR3 sequence (DNA): TGTGCCAGCAGTTTCCGACAGAGAAAATACGAGCAGTACTTC. It is translated as CASSFRQRKYEQYF.